Listed below are T cell receptor beta chains from one sample, sequenced in a study of T-cell reconstitution after alpha-beta-depleted transplantation in children. TCRdb recomputed calls from the PCR reads with MiXCR, one row per CDR3 protein. The table has some 200,000 distinct CDR3 sequences, about 9.6% seen once. The material sequenced was PBMCs from the stem cell graft donor, taken from the stem cell graft. The receptors shown here come from a human donor who donated a stem cell graft to a child with SCID. Each CDR3 is given with its conserved first and last residue. D genes are given only for firm matches.

TRBV7-2,TRBD1,TRBJ2-7,CASSRDSATYEQYF
TRBV10-2,TRBD1,TRBJ2-3,CASTRTGASTDTQYF
TRBV14,NA,TRBJ1-1,CGSSRTVPAEAFF
TRBV20-1,NA,TRBJ1-2,CCAIGRGGLVGNYGYTF
TRBV5-5,TRBD1,TRBJ2-2,CASSRTRDRSITGELFF
TRBV20-1,TRBD1,TRBJ2-1,CSARGDSSYNEQFF
TRBV27,NA,TRBJ2-5,CASAREGGETQYF
TRBV5-8,TRBD2,TRBJ2-1,CASSAGLAGVDEQFF
TRBV5-1,TRBD1,TRBJ2-5,CASSLVPYPGTDETQYF
TRBV5-1,TRBD2,TRBJ2-1,CASSLASGGAFNEQFF
TRBV5-5,NA,TRBJ2-2,CASSLFTGHGAGELFF
TRBV24-1,NA,TRBJ1-2,CATSDWSGAGGYTF
TRBV7-9,TRBD2,TRBJ2-5,CASSFTSGGYQETQYF